This T cell receptor beta chain appears in the sequencing data of a study of cytomegalovirus exposure and HLA in healthy donors. Study-level information: Approximately 83 million unique TCRs from HLA-typed donors were held in an early data release.

Primers: 60 Vbeta forward and 13 Jbeta reverse. The repertoire was sequenced with immunoSEQ multiplex PCR; TCRdb's copy has only in-frame clones and lacks some. The table lists 120,000 to 150,000 clones, about four fifths of them singletons. The length of the CDR3 is 13 residues. CDR1 and CDR2 from the germline V gene are GTSNPN and SVGIG (reference sequence). The junction had 2 bases not matched to a gene; V was cut back by 2 bases and J by 5 bases. The sample taken for sequencing was PBMCs. This chain connects TRBV30 to TRBJ2-7, with 11 bases matching TRBD1. The TCR originated in a male donor in good health and CMV-seronegative. CDR3 bases: TGTGCCTGGAGTCCGGGACAGGGGGACGAGCAGTACTTC. It encodes CAWSPGQGDEQYF.